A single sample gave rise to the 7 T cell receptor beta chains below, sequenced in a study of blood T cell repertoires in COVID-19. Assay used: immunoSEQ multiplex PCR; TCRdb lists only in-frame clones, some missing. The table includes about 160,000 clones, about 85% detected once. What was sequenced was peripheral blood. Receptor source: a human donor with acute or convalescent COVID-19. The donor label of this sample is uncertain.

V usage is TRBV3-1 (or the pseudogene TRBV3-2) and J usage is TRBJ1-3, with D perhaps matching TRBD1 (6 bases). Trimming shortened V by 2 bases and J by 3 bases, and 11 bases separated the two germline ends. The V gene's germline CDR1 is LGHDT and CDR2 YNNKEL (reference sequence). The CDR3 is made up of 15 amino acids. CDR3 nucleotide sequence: TGTGCCAGCAGCCAATCTACAGGGTTTGGAAACACCATATATTTT. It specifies CASSQSTGFGNTIYF.

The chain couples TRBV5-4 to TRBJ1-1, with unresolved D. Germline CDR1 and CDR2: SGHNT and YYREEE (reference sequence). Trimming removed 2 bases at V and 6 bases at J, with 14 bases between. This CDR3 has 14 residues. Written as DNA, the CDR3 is TGTGCCAGCAGCTTCGAGGTAGCGTCATCTGAAGCTTTCTTT. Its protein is CASSFEVASSEAFF. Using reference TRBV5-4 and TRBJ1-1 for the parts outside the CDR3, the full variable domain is ETGVTQSPTHLIKTRGQQVTLRCSSQSGHNTVSWYQQALGQGPQFIFQYYREEENGRGNFPPRFSGLQFPNYSSELNVNALELDDSALYLCASSFEVASSEAFFGQGTRLTVV.

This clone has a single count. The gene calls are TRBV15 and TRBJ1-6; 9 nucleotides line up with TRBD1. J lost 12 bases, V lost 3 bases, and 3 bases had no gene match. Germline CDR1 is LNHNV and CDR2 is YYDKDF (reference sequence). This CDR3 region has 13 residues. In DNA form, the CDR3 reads TGTGCCACCAGCAGGGGACAGGGCAGACCCCTCCACTTT. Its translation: CATSRGQGRPLHF.

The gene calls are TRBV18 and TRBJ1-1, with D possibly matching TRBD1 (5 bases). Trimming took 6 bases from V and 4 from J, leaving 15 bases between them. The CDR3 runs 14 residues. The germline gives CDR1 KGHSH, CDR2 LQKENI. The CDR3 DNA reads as TGTGCCAGCTCCCCGGACACTAGCCGCACTGAAGCTTTCTTT. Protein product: CASSPDTSRTEAFF.

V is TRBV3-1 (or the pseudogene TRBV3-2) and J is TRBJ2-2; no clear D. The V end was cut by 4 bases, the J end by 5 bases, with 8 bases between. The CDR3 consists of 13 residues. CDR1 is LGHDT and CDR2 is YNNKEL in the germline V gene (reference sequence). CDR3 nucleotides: TGTGCCAGCAGCCCTCTAGATACCGGGGAGCTGTTTTTT. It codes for CASSPLDTGELFF.

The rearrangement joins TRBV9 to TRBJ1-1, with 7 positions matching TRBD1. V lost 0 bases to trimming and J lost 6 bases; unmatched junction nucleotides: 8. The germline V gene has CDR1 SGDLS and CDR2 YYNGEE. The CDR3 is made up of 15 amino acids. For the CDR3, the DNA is TGTGCCAGCAGCGTAGGAGGAGGGGGCCGACCTGAAGCTTTCTTT. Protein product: CASSVGGGGRPEAFF.

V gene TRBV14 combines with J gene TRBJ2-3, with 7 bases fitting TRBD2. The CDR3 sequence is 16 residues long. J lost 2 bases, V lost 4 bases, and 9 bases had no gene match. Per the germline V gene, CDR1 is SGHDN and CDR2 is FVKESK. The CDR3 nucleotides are TGTGCCAGCAGCCCAGCGGACGGGGGGTTCACAGATACGCAGTATTTT. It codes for CASSPADGGFTDTQYF.